The 20 T cell receptor beta chains given below trace back to one sample, sequenced in a study of B cell selection in AIRE deficiency. Regulatory T cells were sorted as CD4+CD25hiCD127low/negative. Method: immunoSEQ multiplex PCR; TCRdb's copy keeps in-frame clones and lacks some. The sample lists about 26,000 clones, roughly 90% occurring once. The sequenced material came from CD4+CD25+ Tregs sorted from PBMCs. The source is a human donor in good health.

The chain has TRBV7-2 and TRBJ2-2; D call uncertain. This CDR3 comprises 19 residues. Germline assignment: CDR1 SGHTA and CDR2 FQGNSA. With 0 bases removed from V and 3 bases from J, the gap between germline ends came to 20 bases. This CDR3 is CASSLARLEGLWYTGELFF. As DNA, the CDR3 is TGTGCCAGCAGCTTAGCCAGGCTAGAAGGGTTATGGTACACCGGGGAGCTGTTTTTT. The entire variable domain, with the rest obtained from reference TRBV7-2 and TRBJ2-2, is as follows: GAGVSQSPSNKVTEKGKDVELRCDPISGHTALYWYRQSLGQGLEFLIYFQGNSAPDKSGLPSDRFSAERTGGSVSTLTIQRTQQEDSAVYLCASSLARLEGLWYTGELFFGEGSRLTVL.

V gene TRBV30 combines with J gene TRBJ1-1; D call uncertain. Germline CDR1 and CDR2: GTSNPN and SVGIG (reference sequence). Trimming cost V 5 bases and J 1 base, with 11 bases left between them. The CDR3 runs to 13 residues. In DNA form, the CDR3 reads TGTGCCTGGGTTTTGGAAGGGAACACTGAAGCTTTCTTT. Its protein is CAWVLEGNTEAFF.

The chain links TRBV5-6 to TRBJ1-1; D is possibly TRBD1 (6 bases). Germline lookup yields CDR1 SGHDT and CDR2 YYEEEE. Trimming pared 0 bases from V and 8 bases from J, leaving 11 bases between. This CDR3 has 13 residues. The CDR3 DNA sequence: TGTGCCAGCAGCTTGGACAGGGTTGGGGAAGCTTTCTTT. Translation gives CASSLDRVGEAFF.

The chain joins TRBV5-1 to TRBJ2-1; D is uncertain. The CDR3 has 13 residues. Trimming removed 4 bases at V and 6 bases at J, with 11 bases between. Germline lookup yields CDR1 SGHRS and CDR2 YFSETQ. CDR3: CASSRHQINEQFF. DNA of the CDR3: TGCGCCAGCAGCCGCCATCAGATCAATGAGCAGTTCTTC.

This clone appeared a single time. The rearrangement uses TRBV29-1 and TRBJ2-7, with 7 positions matching TRBD1. The V and J ends lost 4 bases and 5 bases, in that order; junction bases with no gene match: 2. From germline, CDR1 is SQVTM and CDR2 ANQGSEA. The length of the CDR3 is 11 residues. The CDR3 sequence: CSVAQGDEQYF. The CDR3 nucleotides are TGCAGCGTTGCCCAGGGGGACGAGCAGTACTTC.

This clone is a singleton in its sample. The V gene is TRBV28, the J gene TRBJ1-5, with D perhaps TRBD1 (5 bases). The V gene lost 5 bases and the J gene lost 7 bases, with 9 bases spanning the gap. Per germline, CDR1 MDHEN and CDR2 SYDVKM. CDR3 length: 12 residues. CDR3 region: CASSPRGQPQHF. DNA of the CDR3: TGTGCCAGCAGTCCCCGGGGCCAGCCCCAGCATTTT.

The gene calls are TRBV2 and TRBJ1-6; D uncertain. CDR1 and CDR2 (germline): SNHLY, FYNNEI. V lost 5 bases, J lost 10 bases, and 12 bases lay in between. The CDR3 runs 13 residues. The CDR3 nucleotides read TGTGCCAGCAGTAGGGAGACCCGCTCACCCCTCCACTTT. It codes for CASSRETRSPLHF.

This chain links TRBV5-6 with TRBJ1-4; 9 bases map to TRBD1. The germline V gene has CDR1 SGHDT and CDR2 YYEEEE. The junction had 8 bases not matched to a gene; V was cut back by 0 bases and J by 11 bases. The CDR3 is 15 residues long. DNA for the CDR3: TGTGCCAGCAGCTTGGGTCGACAGGGGGTCGGCAAACTGTTTTTT. Translating it yields CASSLGRQGVGKLFF.

This rearrangement joins TRBV11-2 to TRBJ1-5, with a possible D match to TRBD1 (5 bases). The CDR3 is made up of 15 amino acids. The V gene's germline CDR1 is SGHAT and CDR2 FQNNGV. Deletions cut 0 bases from V and 6 bases from J, with 12 bases between. In DNA form, the CDR3 reads TGTGCCAGCAGCTTAGAGGGGGGGGTGGGTCAGCCCCAGCATTTT. Protein sequence: CASSLEGGVGQPQHF. The whole variable domain, filled in from reference TRBV11-2 and TRBJ1-5, reads EAGVAQSPRYKIIEKRQSVAFWCNPISGHATLYWYQQILGQGPKLLIQFQNNGVVDDSQLPKDRFSAERLKGVDSTLKIQPAKLEDSAVYLCASSLEGGVGQPQHFGDGTRLSIL.

This rearrangement joins TRBV7-6 to TRBJ1-5, with D unresolved. The CDR3 sequence is 14 residues long. Deletions cut 5 bases from V and 7 bases from J, with 15 bases between. CDR1 and CDR2 (germline): SGHVS, FNYEAQ. In DNA form, the CDR3 reads TGTGCCAGCAGCCTTCGGCAGAACGGCCAGCCCCAGCATTTT. Translating it yields CASSLRQNGQPQHF.

The V call is TRBV5-1, the J call TRBJ1-2; unclear D gene. CDR3 length: 14 residues. Germline CDR1 reads SGHRS; CDR2 reads YFSETQ. The V gene lost 0 bases and the J gene lost 5 bases, with 11 bases spanning the gap. For the CDR3, the DNA is TGCGCCAGCAGCTTGGGCCCCGGAGGGTATGGCTACACCTTC. Translated: CASSLGPGGYGYTF. The variable domain in full, with the rest retrieved from reference TRBV5-1 and TRBJ1-2, is KAGVTQTPRYLIKTRGQQVTLSCSPISGHRSVSWYQQTPGQGLQFLFEYFSETQRNKGNFPGRFSGRQFSNSRSEMNVSTLELGDSALYLCASSLGPGGYGYTFGSGTRLTVV.

The chain joins TRBV28 to TRBJ2-7; tentatively, D is TRBD1 (5 bases). The CDR3 contains 17 residues. Trimming left V 3 bases short and J 0 bases short, with 18 bases between. CDR1 MDHEN and CDR2 SYDVKM come from the germline V gene. The CDR3 bases are TGTGCCAGCAGTTTTGCCCAGTGGGGCAAATCCTCCTACGAGCAGTACTTC. Protein sequence: CASSFAQWGKSSYEQYF.

This CDR3 reads CAISKGLRTDTEAFF. CDR3 DNA sequence: TGTGCCATCAGTAAGGGCCTCCGGACGGACACTGAAGCTTTCTTT. The V and J genes are TRBV10-3 and TRBJ1-1; D ambiguous. Germline CDR1 and CDR2: ENHRY and SYGVKD. V was cut by 5 bases and J by 3 bases, with 16 bases left in between. This CDR3 contains 15 residues.

The chain recombines TRBV6-5 with TRBJ2-7; D unresolved. V lost 11 bases, J lost 2 bases, and 7 bases lay in between. CDR3 length equals 10 residues. Germline V CDR1 and CDR2: MNHEY, SVGAGI. The CDR3 region is CAPQTYEQYF. CDR3 DNA: TGTGCCCCCCAAACCTACGAGCAGTACTTC.

The chain is built from TRBV5-4 and TRBJ2-5; 14 positions match TRBD2. V gave up 4 bases and J gave up 4 bases; unmatched junction bases: 9. The CDR3 length is 17 residues. Germline loops: CDR1 SGHNT, CDR2 YYREEE (reference sequence). The DNA for the CDR3 is TGTGCCAGCAGCCGACTAGCGGGGGGGCAGGTGACAGAGACCCAGTACTTC. It yields the protein CASSRLAGGQVTETQYF.

The CDR3 DNA sequence: TGCGCCAGCGGGGAGGGGCTGGCAGCTTTCTTT. Its protein is CASGEGLAAFF. The chain uses TRBV10-2 and TRBJ1-1, with D possibly being TRBD1 (5 bases). The ends were cut back, 8 bases at V and 10 bases at J, with 14 bases in the middle. CDR3 length: 11 amino acids. CDR1 is WSHSY, CDR2 SAAADI, per germline.

The genes are TRBV19 and TRBJ2-1, with 7 bases lining up with TRBD1. Germline assignment: CDR1 LNHDA and CDR2 SQIVND (reference sequence). V dropped 5 bases and J dropped 1; count of bases not matched to a gene: 11. This CDR3 has 17 residues. This CDR3 is CASSVSSGGKSYNEQFF. The CDR3 DNA follows: TGTGCCAGTAGTGTTTCCTCAGGGGGTAAATCCTACAATGAGCAGTTCTTC. The whole variable domain, filled in from reference TRBV19 and TRBJ2-1, reads DGGITQSPKYLFRKEGQNVTLSCEQNLNHDAMYWYRQDPGQGLRLIYYSQIVNDFQKGDIAEGYSVSREKKESFPLTVTSAQKNPTAFYLCASSVSSGGKSYNEQFFGPGTRLTVL.

This rearrangement joins TRBV5-1 to TRBJ2-1; TRBD2 aligns across 10 bases. From germline, CDR1 is SGHRS and CDR2 YFSETQ. The junction had 5 bases not matched to a gene; V was cut back by 0 bases and J by 5 bases. The CDR3 consists of 16 residues. The CDR3 loop is CASSLASGGSNNEQFF. The CDR3 coding sequence is TGCGCCAGCAGCTTGGCTAGCGGGGGATCAAACAATGAGCAGTTCTTC.

This clone was recorded only once. The CDR3, as DNA: TGTGCCAGCAGCTTAAGGGAGGGCACTGAAGCTTTCTTT. Residues: CASSLREGTEAFF. The chain is built from TRBV7-9 and TRBJ1-1; D uncertain. The CDR3 consists of 13 residues. Germline CDR1 is SEHNR and CDR2 is FQNEAQ (reference sequence). V lost 2 bases to trimming and J lost 4 bases, with 8 bases between them. Drawing the rest from reference TRBV7-9 and TRBJ1-1, the complete variable domain is DTGVSQNPRHKITKRGQNVTFRCDPISEHNRLYWYRQTLGQGPEFLTYFQNEAQLEKSRLLSDRFSAERPKGSFSTLEIQRTEQGDSAMYLCASSLREGTEAFFGQGTRLTVV.

This clone was seen only once. The chain links TRBV30 to TRBJ2-2, with D unresolved. Germline CDR1 and CDR2: GTSNPN and SVGIG (reference sequence). The CDR3 consists of 13 residues. V lost 2 bases, J lost 5 bases, and 9 bases lay in between. CDR3 bases: TGTGCCTGGAGTCCCCGGTGGACCGGGGAGCTGTTTTTT. Translating it yields CAWSPRWTGELFF.